The next 2 T cell receptor beta chains were all read from a single sample in a study of cytomegalovirus exposure and HLA in healthy donors. Both 60 Vbeta primers and 13 Jbeta primers went into the PCR. Assay: immunoSEQ multiplex PCR; the TCRdb copy retains only in-frame clones and omits some. The sample has fewer than 200,000 clones, 65% to 90% seen once. The sequenced sample was PBMCs. The receptors derive from a girl aged 2 to 10 in good health and CMV-seropositive.

There are a few counts of this clone. This chain joins TRBV6-5 and TRBJ1-1; D not certain. In germline, CDR1 is MNHEY, CDR2 SVGAGI. The ends were cut back, 0 bases at V and 0 bases at J, with 8 bases in the middle. The CDR3 consists of 15 residues. CDR3 in DNA: TGTGCCAGCAGTTACTCAACAGCCATGAACACTGAAGCTTTCTTT. Amino acids: CASSYSTAMNTEAFF.

V is TRBV14 and J is TRBJ2-2; 7 bases are a match to TRBD2. Germline V lookup: CDR1 SGHDN, CDR2 FVKESK. The CDR3 is made up of 15 amino acids. J lost 6 bases, V lost 1 base, and 5 bases had no gene match. Here the CDR3 reads CASSQADRGAGELFF. CDR3 in DNA: TGTGCCAGCAGCCAAGCGGACCGGGGGGCCGGGGAGCTGTTTTTT. Combining the CDR3 with reference TRBV14 and TRBJ2-2 gives the whole variable domain EAGVTQFPSHSVIEKGQTVTLRCDPISGHDNLYWYRRVMGKEIKFLLHFVKESKQDESGMPNNRFLAERTGGTYSTLKVQPAELEDSGVYFCASSQADRGAGELFFGEGSRLTVL.